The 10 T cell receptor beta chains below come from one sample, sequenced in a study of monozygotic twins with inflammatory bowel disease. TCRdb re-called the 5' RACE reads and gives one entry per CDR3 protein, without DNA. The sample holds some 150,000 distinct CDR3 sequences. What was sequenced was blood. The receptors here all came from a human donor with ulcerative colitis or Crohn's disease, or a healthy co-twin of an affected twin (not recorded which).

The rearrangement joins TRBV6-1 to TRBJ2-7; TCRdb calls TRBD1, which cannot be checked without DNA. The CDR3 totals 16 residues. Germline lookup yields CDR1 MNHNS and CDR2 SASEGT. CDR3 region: CASTPFTGVHSYEQYF.

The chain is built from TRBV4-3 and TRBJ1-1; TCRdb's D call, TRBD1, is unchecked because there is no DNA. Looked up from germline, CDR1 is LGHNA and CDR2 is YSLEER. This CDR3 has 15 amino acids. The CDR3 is CASSPRRTGNTEAFF.

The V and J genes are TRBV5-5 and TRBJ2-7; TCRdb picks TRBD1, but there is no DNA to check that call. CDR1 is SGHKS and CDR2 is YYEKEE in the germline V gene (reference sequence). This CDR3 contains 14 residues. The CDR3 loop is CASSFGTQTYEQYF.

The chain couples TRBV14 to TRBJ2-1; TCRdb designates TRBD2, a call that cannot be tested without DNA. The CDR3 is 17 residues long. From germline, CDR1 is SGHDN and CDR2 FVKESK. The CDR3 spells CASSHLHGASGSNEQFF.

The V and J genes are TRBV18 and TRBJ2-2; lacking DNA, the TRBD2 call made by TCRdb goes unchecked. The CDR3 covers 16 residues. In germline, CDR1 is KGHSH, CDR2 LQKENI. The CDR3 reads CASSPPSGSNTGELFF.

CDR3 sequence: CSAPPVTDYTEAFF. The gene calls are TRBV20-1 and TRBJ1-1; TCRdb proposes TRBD1, but this gene call is untestable without DNA. The germline gives CDR1 DFQATT, CDR2 SNEGSKA (reference sequence). This CDR3 is 14 amino acids long.

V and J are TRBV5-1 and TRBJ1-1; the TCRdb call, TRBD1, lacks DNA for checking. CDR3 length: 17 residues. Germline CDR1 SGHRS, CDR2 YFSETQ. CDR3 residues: CASSLSRDSILNTEAFF.

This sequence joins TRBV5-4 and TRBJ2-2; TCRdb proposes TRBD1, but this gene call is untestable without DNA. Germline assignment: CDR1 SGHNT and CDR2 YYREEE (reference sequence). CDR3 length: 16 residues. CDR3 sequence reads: CASSFGGPFSTGELFF.

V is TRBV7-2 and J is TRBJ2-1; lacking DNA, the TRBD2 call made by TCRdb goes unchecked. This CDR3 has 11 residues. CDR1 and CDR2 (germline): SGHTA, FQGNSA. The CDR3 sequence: CATSSLAGQFF.

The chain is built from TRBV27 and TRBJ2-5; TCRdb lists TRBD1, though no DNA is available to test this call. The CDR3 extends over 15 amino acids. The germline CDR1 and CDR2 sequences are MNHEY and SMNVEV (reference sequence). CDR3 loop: CASSSLGGQQVTQYF.